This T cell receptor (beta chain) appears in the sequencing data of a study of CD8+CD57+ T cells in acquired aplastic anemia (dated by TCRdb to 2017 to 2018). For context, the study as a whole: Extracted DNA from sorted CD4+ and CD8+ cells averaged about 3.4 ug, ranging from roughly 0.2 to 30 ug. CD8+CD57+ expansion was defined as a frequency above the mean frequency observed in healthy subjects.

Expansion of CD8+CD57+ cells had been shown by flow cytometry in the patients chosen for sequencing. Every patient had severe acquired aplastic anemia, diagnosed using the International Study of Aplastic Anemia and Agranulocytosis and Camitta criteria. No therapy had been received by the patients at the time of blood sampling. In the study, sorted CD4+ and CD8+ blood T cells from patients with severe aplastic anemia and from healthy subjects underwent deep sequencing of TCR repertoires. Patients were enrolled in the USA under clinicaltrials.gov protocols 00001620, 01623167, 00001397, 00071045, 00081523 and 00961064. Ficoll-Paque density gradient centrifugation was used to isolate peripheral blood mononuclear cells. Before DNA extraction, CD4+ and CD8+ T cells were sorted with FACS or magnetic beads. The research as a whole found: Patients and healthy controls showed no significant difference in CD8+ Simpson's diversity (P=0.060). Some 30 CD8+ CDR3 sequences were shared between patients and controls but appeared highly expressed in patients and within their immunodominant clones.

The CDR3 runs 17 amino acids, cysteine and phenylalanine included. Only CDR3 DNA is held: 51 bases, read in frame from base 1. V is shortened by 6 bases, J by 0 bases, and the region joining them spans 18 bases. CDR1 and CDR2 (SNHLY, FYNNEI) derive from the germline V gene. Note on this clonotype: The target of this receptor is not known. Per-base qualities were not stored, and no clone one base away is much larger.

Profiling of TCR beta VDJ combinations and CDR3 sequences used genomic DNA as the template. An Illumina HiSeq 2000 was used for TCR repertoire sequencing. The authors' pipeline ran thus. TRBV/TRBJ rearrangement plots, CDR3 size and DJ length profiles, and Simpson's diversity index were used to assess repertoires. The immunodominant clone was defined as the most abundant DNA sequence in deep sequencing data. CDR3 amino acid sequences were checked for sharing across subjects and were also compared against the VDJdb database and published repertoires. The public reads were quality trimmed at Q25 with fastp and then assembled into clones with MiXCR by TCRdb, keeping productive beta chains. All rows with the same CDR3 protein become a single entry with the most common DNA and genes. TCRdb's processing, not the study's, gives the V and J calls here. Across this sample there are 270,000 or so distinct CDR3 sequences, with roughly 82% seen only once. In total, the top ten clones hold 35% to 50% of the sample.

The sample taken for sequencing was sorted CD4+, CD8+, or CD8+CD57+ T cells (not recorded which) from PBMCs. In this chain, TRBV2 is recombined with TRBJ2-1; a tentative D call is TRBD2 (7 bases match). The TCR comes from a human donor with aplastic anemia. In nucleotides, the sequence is TGTGCCAGCAGAGATGGGGGGGGACAAGGCTCCTACAATGAGCAGTTCTTC. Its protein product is CASRDGGGQGSYNEQFF.